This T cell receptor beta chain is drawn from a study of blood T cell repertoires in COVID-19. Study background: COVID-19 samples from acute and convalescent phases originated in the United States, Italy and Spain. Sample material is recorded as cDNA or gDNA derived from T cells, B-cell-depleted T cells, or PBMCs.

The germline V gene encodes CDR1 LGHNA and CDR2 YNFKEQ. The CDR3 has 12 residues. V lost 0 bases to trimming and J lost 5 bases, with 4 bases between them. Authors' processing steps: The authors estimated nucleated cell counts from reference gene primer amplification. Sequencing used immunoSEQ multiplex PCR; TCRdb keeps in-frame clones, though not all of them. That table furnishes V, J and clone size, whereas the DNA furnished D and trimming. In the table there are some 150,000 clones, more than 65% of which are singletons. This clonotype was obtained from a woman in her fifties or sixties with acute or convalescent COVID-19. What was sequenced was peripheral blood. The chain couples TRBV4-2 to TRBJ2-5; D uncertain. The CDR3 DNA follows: TGTGCCAGCAGCCAAGAACGGGAGACCCAGTACTTC. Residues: CASSQERETQYF.